This entry is about one T cell receptor (beta chain). Its recognized antigen is unknown. Base qualities were left out, and no much larger clone turns up one base away. This entry comes from a study of T cell changes during pregnancy in multiple sclerosis (dated by TCRdb to about 2019). Concerning the study at large: In women with multiple sclerosis, the researchers looked at how the T cell repertoire shifted as pregnancy progressed.

Looking up the germline V gene yields CDR1 SGHRS and CDR2 YFSETQ. Relative to germline, V is 5 bases shorter and J is 1 base shorter, with 5 bases between their ends. Including the terminal cysteine and phenylalanine, the CDR3 comprises 12 residues. This entry keeps only the CDR3 DNA: 36 bases, framed from base 1. Library generation was performed with the immunoSEQ multiplex PCR assay. TCRdb limited this immuneACCESS table to in-frame rearrangements with V and J called. A share of clones is missing; checked studies link under half to unresolved V genes, and the rest is unexplained. For this sample the table gives under 70,000 clones, of which around 94% were detected only once. About 2.5% of the sample is in the top ten clones.

Sequences were derived from CD8+ T cells from peripheral blood mononuclear cells, sampled after pregnancy. The clonotype was recovered from a female donor with multiple sclerosis, enrolled in a pregnancy study. The chain uses TRBV5-1 and TRBJ2-3; too little of a D gene remains to name it. The DNA sequence is TGCGCCAGCAGACACGGCACAGATACGCAGTATTTT. It specifies CASRHGTDTQYF.